Shown below are 11 T cell receptor beta chains from a single sample sequenced in a study of cytomegalovirus exposure and HLA in healthy donors. Primers: 60 Vbeta forward and 13 Jbeta reverse. The repertoire was sequenced with immunoSEQ multiplex PCR; TCRdb's copy has only in-frame clones and lacks some. The ten most abundant clones cover roughly 5.4% of a sample with around 65,000 clones. Material: PBMCs. Receptors were obtained from a man in his thirties or forties in good health and CMV-seropositive.

J is TRBJ2-5 and V is TRBV30; 8 bases are a match to TRBD1. V lost 4 bases and J lost 0; bases outside the gene matches: 4. The CDR3 is 14 amino acids. Per germline, CDR1 GTSNPN and CDR2 SVGIG (reference sequence). The CDR3 nucleotides are TGTGCCTGGAATCGACAGGGGTACCAAGAGACCCAGTACTTC. Protein: CAWNRQGYQETQYF.

V usage is TRBV28 and J usage is TRBJ2-7; TRBD1 matches at 8 bases. CDR3 length: 16 residues. The germline gives CDR1 MDHEN, CDR2 SYDVKM. V dropped 5 bases and J dropped 4; count of bases not matched to a gene: 13. CDR3 sequence: CASSQKRDRWGYEQYF. The CDR3, as DNA: TGTGCCAGCAGTCAAAAGAGGGACAGGTGGGGATACGAGCAGTACTTC.

The V gene is TRBV6-5, the J gene TRBJ2-1, with 8 bases identical to TRBD2. CDR3 length: 14 residues. Germline V gene sequence: CDR1 MNHEY, CDR2 SVGAGI. The ends lost 5 bases at V and 9 bases at J; junction bases unmatched: 9. The CDR3 coding sequence is TGTGCCAGCAGTCCCCAGGGACTAGAAGCTGAGCAGTTCTTC. Its protein product is CASSPQGLEAEQFF.

The chain recombines TRBV4-1 with TRBJ2-1; 10 nucleotides match TRBD2. The CDR3 sequence is 16 residues long. J was trimmed by 4 bases and V by 6 bases; bases with no gene match: 9. CDR1 MGHRA and CDR2 YSYEKL come from the germline V gene. This CDR3 is CASRSSGRAVYNEQFF. CDR3 in DNA: TGCGCCAGCAGATCGAGCGGGAGGGCAGTTTACAATGAGCAGTTCTTC.

The J gene is TRBJ2-7, the V gene TRBV7-8; the match to TRBD2 covers 9 bases. V lost 2 bases and J lost 3; bases outside the gene matches: 11. CDR3 size: 17 residues. Germline-derived CDR1 and CDR2 are SGHVS and FQNEAQ. For the CDR3, the DNA is TGTGCCAGCAGCTTATCATACGTCCAGCGGGAGGACTACGAGCAGTACTTC. Protein sequence: CASSLSYVQREDYEQYF.

This chain uses TRBV9 with TRBJ2-5; TRBD2 matches at 10 bases. The trim removed 0 bases at V and 1 base at J, leaving 9 bases unmatched. CDR3 size: 18 residues. Germline V gives CDR1 SGDLS, CDR2 YYNGEE. The CDR3 DNA reads TGTGCCAGCAGCGTAGGGATTAGCGGGGGGCCGACCCAAGAGACCCAGTACTTC. Its protein is CASSVGISGGPTQETQYF.

V usage is TRBV25-1 and J usage is TRBJ2-2; no reliable D call. The length of the CDR3 is 15 residues. Germline values: CDR1 MGHDK, CDR2 SYGVNS. The V gene lost 4 bases and the J gene lost 2 bases, with 11 bases spanning the gap. The CDR3 loop reads CASSVSSTNTGELFF. The CDR3 DNA reads as TGTGCCAGCAGTGTTAGTTCCACTAACACCGGGGAGCTGTTTTTT.

V is TRBV30 and J is TRBJ2-3; 14 nucleotides line up with TRBD2. This CDR3 is built from 16 residues. Germline V gene lookup returns CDR1 GTSNPN and CDR2 SVGIG (reference sequence). V dropped 3 bases and J dropped 8; count of bases not matched to a gene: 10. The CDR3 region is CAWRATSGGAVGTQYF. Here the CDR3 DNA reads TGTGCCTGGAGGGCGACTAGCGGGGGGGCTGTTGGTACGCAGTATTTT.

V and J are TRBV6-6 and TRBJ1-2; the D is unclear. CDR3 length equals 12 residues. Germline CDR1 reads MNHNY; CDR2 reads SVGAGI (reference sequence). Between the trimmed V and J ends, which lost 6 bases and 6 bases, there was a span of 11 bases. Written as DNA, the CDR3 is TGTGCCAGCAGCTCCGGCGGAGATGGCTACACCTTC. It is translated as CASSSGGDGYTF.

The gene calls are TRBV25-1 and TRBJ2-7; D is uncertain. Germline V gives CDR1 MGHDK, CDR2 SYGVNS. The ends were cut back, 7 bases at V and 1 base at J, with 11 bases in the middle. CDR3 length equals 13 residues. DNA of the CDR3: TGTGCCAGCAACGCGGCAGCATCCTACGAGCAGTACTTC. It yields the protein CASNAAASYEQYF.

About this clone: Different DNA sequences within this sample yield the same CDR3. The chain's CDR3 is CASSQVGQVAYEQYF. CDR3 bases: TGCGCCAGCAGCCAAGTTGGCCAGGTCGCCTACGAGCAGTACTTC. J is TRBJ2-7 and V is TRBV4-1, with unresolved D. V was cut by 1 base and J by 2 bases, with 12 bases left in between. This CDR3 has 15 amino acids. Per germline, CDR1 MGHRA and CDR2 YSYEKL.